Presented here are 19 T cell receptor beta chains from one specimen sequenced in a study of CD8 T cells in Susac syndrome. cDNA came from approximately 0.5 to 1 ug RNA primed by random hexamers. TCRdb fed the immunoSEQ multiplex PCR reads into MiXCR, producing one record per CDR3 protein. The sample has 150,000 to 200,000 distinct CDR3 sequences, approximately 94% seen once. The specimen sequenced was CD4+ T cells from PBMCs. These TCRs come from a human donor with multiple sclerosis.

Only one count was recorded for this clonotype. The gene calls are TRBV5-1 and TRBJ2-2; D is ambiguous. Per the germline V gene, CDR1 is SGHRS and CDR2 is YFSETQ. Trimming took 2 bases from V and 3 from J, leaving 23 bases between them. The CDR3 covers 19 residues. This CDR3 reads CASSFDQADRGRHTGELFF. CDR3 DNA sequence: TGCGCCAGCAGCTTTGATCAGGCGGATCGAGGTAGACACACCGGGGAGCTGTTTTTT.

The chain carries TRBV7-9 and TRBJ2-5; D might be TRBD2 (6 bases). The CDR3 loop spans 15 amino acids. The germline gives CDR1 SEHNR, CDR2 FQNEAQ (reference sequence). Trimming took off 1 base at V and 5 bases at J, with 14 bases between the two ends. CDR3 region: CASSLVRRGRETQYF. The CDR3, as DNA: TGTGCCAGCAGCTTAGTAAGGAGGGGACGGGAGACCCAGTACTTC.

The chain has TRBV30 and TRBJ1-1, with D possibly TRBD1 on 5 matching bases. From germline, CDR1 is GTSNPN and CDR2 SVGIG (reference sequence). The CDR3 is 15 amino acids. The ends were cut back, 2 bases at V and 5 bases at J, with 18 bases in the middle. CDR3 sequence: CAWSPRTTWGTEAFF. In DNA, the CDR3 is TGTGCCTGGAGTCCTCGGACAACCTGGGGGACTGAAGCTTTCTTT.

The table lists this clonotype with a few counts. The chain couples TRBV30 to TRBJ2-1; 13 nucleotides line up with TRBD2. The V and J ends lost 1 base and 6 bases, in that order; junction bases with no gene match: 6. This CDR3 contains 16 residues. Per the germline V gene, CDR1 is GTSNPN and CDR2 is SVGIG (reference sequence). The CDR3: CAWSAKGLAGVNEQFF. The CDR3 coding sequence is TGTGCCTGGAGTGCAAAAGGACTAGCGGGAGTCAATGAGCAGTTCTTC.

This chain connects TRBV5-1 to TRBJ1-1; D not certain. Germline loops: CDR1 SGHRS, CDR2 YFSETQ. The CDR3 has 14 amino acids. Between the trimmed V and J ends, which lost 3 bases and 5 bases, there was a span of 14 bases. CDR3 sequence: CASSSDGDETEAFF. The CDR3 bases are TGCGCCAGCAGCTCGGACGGGGATGAGACTGAAGCTTTCTTT.

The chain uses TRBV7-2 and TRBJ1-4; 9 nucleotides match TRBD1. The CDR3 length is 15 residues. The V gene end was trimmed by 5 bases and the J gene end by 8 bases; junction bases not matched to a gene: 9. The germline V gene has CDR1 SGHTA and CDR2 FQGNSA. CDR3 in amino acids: CASSPLGQGGEKLFF. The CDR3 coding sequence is TGTGCCAGCAGCCCATTGGGACAGGGAGGGGAAAAACTGTTTTTT. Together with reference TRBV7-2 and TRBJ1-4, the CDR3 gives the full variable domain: GAGVSQSPSNKVTEKGKDVELRCDPISGHTALYWYRQSLGQGLEFLIYFQGNSAPDKSGLPSDRFSAERTGGSVSTLTIQRTQQEDSAVYLCASSPLGQGGEKLFFGSGTQLSVL.

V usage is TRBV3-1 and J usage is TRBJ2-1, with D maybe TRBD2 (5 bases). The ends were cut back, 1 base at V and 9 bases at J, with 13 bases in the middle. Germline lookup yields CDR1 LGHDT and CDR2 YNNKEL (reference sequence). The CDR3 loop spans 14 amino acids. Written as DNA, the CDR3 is TGTGCCAGCAGCCAAGCAAGGCTAGCCAGTGAGCAGTTCTTC. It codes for CASSQARLASEQFF.

The CDR3 DNA sequence: TGTGCCAGCACCCTAAACCCCGGGGACGGCAGCTACGAGCAGTACTTC. This translates into CASTLNPGDGSYEQYF. The chain has TRBV11-2 and TRBJ2-7, with D possibly called TRBD1 or TRBD2 (5 bases each). The CDR3 has 16 residues. Per the germline V gene, CDR1 is SGHAT and CDR2 is FQNNGV. Trimming cost V 7 bases and J 3 bases, with 22 bases left between them.

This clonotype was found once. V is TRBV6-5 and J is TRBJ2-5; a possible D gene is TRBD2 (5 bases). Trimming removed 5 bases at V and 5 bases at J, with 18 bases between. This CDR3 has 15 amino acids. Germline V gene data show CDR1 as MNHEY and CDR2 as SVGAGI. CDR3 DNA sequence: TGTGCCAGCAGTCCCACCCCGGGCAGGAGGGAGACCCAGTACTTC. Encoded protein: CASSPTPGRRETQYF.

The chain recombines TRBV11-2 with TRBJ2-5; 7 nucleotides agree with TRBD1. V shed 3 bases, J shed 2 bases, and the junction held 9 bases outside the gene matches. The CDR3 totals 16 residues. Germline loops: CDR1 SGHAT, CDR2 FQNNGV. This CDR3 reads CASSLGTRGWQETQYF. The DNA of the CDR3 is TGTGCCAGCAGCTTGGGCACCAGGGGGTGGCAAGAGACCCAGTACTTC.

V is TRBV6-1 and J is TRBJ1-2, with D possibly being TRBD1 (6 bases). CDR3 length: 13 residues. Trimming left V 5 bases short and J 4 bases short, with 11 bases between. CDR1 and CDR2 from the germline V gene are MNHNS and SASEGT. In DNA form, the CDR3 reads TGTGCCAGCAGTTCGACAGGCTCCTATGGCTACACCTTC. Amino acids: CASSSTGSYGYTF.

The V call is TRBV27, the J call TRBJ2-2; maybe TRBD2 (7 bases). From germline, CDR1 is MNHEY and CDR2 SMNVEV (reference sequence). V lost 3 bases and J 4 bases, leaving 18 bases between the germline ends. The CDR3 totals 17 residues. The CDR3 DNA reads TGTGCCAGCAGTTTTAGTGCGTGGGAGGGGGTCACCGGGGAGCTGTTTTTT. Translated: CASSFSAWEGVTGELFF.

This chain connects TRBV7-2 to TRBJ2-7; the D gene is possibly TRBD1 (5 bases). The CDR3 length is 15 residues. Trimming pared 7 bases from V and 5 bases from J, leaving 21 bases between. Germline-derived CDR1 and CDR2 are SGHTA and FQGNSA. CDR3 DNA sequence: TGTGCCAGCACCCAATACGGCAGGGCAGGCAACGAGCAGTACTTC. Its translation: CASTQYGRAGNEQYF.

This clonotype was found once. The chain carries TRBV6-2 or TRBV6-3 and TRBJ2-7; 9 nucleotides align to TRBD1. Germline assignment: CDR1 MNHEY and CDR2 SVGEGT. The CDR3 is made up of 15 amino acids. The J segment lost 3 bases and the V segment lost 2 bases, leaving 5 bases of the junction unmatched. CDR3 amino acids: CASSYLTGGHYEQYF. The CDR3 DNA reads TGTGCCAGCAGTTACCTGACAGGGGGTCACTACGAGCAGTACTTC.

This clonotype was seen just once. The CDR3 protein is CATSSRDSQETQYF. The CDR3 coding sequence is TGTGCCACCAGTTCCCGGGACAGTCAAGAGACCCAGTACTTC. J is TRBJ2-5 and V is TRBV24-1; 7 bases align to TRBD1. The V gene end was trimmed by 6 bases and the J gene end by 2 bases; junction bases not matched to a gene: 5. Germline loops: CDR1 KGHDR, CDR2 SFDVKD. This CDR3 spans 14 amino acids.

DNA of the CDR3: TGTGCCAGGGACCCTCGGACTAGCGATAACTACGAGCAGTACTTC. It yields the protein CARDPRTSDNYEQYF. V and J are TRBV19 and TRBJ2-7, with 9 bases that match TRBD2. The V gene's germline CDR1 is LNHDA and CDR2 SQIVND (reference sequence). The V segment lost 9 bases and the J segment 3 bases; nucleotides outside the gene matches: 12. The CDR3 runs 15 residues.

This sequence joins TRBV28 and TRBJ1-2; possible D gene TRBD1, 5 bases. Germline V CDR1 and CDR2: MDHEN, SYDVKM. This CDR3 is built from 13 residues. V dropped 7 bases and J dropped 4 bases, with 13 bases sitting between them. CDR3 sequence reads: CASNPGPPYGYTF. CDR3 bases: TGTGCCAGCAACCCGGGACCGCCCTATGGCTACACCTTC.

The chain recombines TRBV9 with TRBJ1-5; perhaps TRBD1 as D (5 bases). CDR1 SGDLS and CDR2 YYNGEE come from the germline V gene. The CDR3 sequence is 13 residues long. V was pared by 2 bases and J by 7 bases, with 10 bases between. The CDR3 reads CASSVGGTQPQHF. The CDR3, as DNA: TGTGCCAGCAGCGTGGGAGGGACCCAGCCCCAGCATTTT.

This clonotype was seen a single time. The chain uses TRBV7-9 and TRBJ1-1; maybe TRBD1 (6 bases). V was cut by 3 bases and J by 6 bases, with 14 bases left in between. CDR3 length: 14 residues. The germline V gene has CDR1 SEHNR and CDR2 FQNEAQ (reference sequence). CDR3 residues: CASSFSWGPAEAFF. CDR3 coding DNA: TGTGCCAGCAGCTTCTCATGGGGGCCCGCTGAAGCTTTCTTT.